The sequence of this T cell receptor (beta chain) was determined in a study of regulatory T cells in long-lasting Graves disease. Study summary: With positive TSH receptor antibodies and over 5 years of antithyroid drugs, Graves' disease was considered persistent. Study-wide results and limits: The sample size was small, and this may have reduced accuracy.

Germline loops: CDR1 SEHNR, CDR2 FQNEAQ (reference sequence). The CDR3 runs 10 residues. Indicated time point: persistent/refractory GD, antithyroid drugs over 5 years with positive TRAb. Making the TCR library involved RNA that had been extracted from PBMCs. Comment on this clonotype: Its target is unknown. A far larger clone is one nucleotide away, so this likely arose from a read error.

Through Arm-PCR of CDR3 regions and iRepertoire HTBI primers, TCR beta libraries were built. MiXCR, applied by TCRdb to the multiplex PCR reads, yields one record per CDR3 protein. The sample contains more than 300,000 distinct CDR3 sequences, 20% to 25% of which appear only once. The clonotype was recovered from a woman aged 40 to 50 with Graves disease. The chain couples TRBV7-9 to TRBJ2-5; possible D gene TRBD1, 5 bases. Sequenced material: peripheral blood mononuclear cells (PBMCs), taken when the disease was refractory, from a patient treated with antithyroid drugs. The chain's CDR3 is CASGQEAQYF. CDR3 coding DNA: TGTGCCAGCGGACAAGAGGCCCAGTACTTC.